This T cell receptor beta chain was recorded in a study of chemoradiotherapy in HPV16-positive cancers. TCRdb keeps only in-frame clones here, not all; method: immunoSEQ multiplex PCR. The table includes 15,000 or so clones, 85% to 95% detected once. Study findings and constraints: During treatment, candidate HPV-specific clones and E7-related motifs expanded in tumor. The functional HPV-specific definition rests on just two HPV16-positive patients. Better recurrence-free survival went with HPV-responsive T-cell expansion in HPV16-positive patients.

Worth noting for this clone: Antigen specificity is unknown.

The sequence was collected from a human donor with HPV-associated anogenital cancer. The material was blood, obtained from a patient who underwent chemoradiotherapy.

CDR3 DNA: TGTGCCACCAGCAGAGAAGAGACACGAGGCCACACTGAAGCTTTCTTT. The encoded protein is CATSREETRGHTEAFF. This chain connects TRBV15 to TRBJ1-1, with unresolved D. V dropped 0 bases and J dropped 3 bases, with 14 bases sitting between them. The CDR3 runs to 16 residues. Germline values: CDR1 LNHNV, CDR2 YYDKDF (reference sequence).